This T cell receptor beta chain originates from a study of tumor-infiltrating lymphocytes in primary liver carcinoma. The CDR3 loop spans 13 amino acids. The germline V gene has CDR1 SGHAT and CDR2 FQDESV (reference sequence). Trimming removed 4 bases at V and 6 bases at J, with 12 bases between. Co-extraction of RNA and DNA was performed on about 19-32 mg of unsorted bulk tissue. A constant-region primer primed TCR beta cDNA synthesis from roughly 500 ng of total RNA. Amplification in three nested multiplex PCR rounds with slightly modified ARM-PCR gave rise to TCR beta libraries. The first two PCR rounds used TRBV1-TRBV30 forward primers with a C-beta reverse primer, about 10 cycles each. Each CDR3 protein is one row after TCRdb ran MiXCR on the multiplex PCR reads. This sample yields about 48,000 distinct CDR3 sequences, of which about 70% are seen a single time; over 25% belongs to the top ten.

Details on this clonotype: The CDR3 carries no conserved terminal phenylalanine or tryptophan, so it likely arises from a read error.

This sequence joins TRBV11-1 and TRBJ1-1; no clear D gene. The sample taken for sequencing was liver tumor tissue from sampling region 3. Specified subset: tumor region T3, left-lateral pole. This clonotype was obtained from a man in his forties with primary liver carcinoma and hepatitis B virus infection. The CDR3 loop is CASSSTLNAEAFI. DNA of the CDR3: TGTGCCAGCAGCTCGACCTTGAATGCTGAAGCTTTCATT.